This T cell receptor (beta chain) was profiled in a study of blood T cells in healthy people across ages. Study results and limitations: Per-million-T-cell TCR beta diversity fell roughly linearly with age.

This CDR3 is built from 14 residues. With 2 bases removed from V and 1 base from J, the gap between germline ends came to 8 bases. The V gene's germline CDR1 is SGHNT and CDR2 YYREEE (reference sequence). Each donor was a healthy Caucasian individual from Russia, aged about 6 to 100. As regards this clonotype: Its specificity is unknown.

Primers used in a second PCR of about 6 to 11 cycles were a sample-barcoded 5' primer and a J-beta primer mix. TCRdb independently ran MiXCR on the 5' RACE reads; one entry per CDR3 protein. The repertoire consists of 650,000 to 800,000 distinct CDR3 sequences, with around 43% occurring once and the leading ten covering nearly 20%. This chain links TRBV5-4 with TRBJ2-3; D is unresolved. Sequenced material: blood. The receptor's source is a man aged 55-75 years in good health. CDR3 region: CASSFSAGTDTQYF. Here the CDR3 DNA reads TGTGCCAGCAGCTTTTCCGCAGGCACAGATACGCAGTATTTT.